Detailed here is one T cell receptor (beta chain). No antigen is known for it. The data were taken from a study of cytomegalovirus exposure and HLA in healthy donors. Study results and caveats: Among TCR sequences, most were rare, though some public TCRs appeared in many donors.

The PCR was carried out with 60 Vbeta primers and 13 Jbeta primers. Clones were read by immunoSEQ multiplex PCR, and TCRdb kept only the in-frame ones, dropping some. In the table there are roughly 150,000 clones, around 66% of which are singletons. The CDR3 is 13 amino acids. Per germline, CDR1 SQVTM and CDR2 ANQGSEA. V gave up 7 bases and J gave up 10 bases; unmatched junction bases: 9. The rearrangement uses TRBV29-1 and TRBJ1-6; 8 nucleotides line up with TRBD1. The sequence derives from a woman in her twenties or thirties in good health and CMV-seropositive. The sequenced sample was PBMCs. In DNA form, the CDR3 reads TGCAGCGCCACGACAGGGGAGGGATCACCCCTCCACTTT. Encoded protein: CSATTGEGSPLHF.